These 21 T cell receptor beta chains share one sample of origin, sequenced in a study of T cell clonotyping in hematopoietic cell transplantation. Time point meaning: recipient sample about 28 days before transplant, after cytoreduction. The data were produced by immunoSEQ multiplex PCR, yet TCRdb's version contains in-frame clones alone and is incomplete. The data hold around 80,000 clones, with about 96% observed a single time. Sequenced here: peripheral blood mononuclear cells, sampled before stem cell transplant. The receptor set was obtained from a woman aged 50 to 60 with acute myeloid leukemia. Some clones in this sample may be carry-over from other donors' samples.

This chain connects TRBV7-9 to TRBJ1-4; D is unresolved. The CDR3 length is 13 residues. Trimming removed 5 bases from V and 7 bases from J, with 11 bases in between. Germline V gives CDR1 SEHNR, CDR2 FQNEAQ (reference sequence). The CDR3 DNA reads as TGTGCCAGCAGCCGTGGGTGGAGTGAAAAACTGTTTTTT. It specifies CASSRGWSEKLFF. Full variable domain (missing parts from reference TRBV7-9 and TRBJ1-4): DTGVSQNPRHKITKRGQNVTFRCDPISEHNRLYWYRQTLGQGPEFLTYFQNEAQLEKSRLLSDRFSAERPKGSFSTLEIQRTEQGDSAMYLCASSRGWSEKLFFGSGTQLSVL.

The CDR3 nucleotides read TGTGCCAGCAGCTTTATCGGAATCTACGAGCAGTACTTC. Protein product: CASSFIGIYEQYF. The chain recombines TRBV11-1 with TRBJ2-7; D is undetermined. This CDR3 is 13 amino acids long. Germline-derived CDR1 and CDR2 are SGHAT and FQDESV (reference sequence). The V gene lost 3 bases and the J gene lost 3 bases, with 9 bases spanning the gap.

V usage is TRBV11-2 and J usage is TRBJ1-2; D ambiguous. The V end was cut by 6 bases, the J end by 2 bases, with 16 bases between. The CDR3 consists of 15 residues. Germline CDR1 and CDR2: SGHAT and FQNNGV. The CDR3 spells CASSPLRTLNYGYTF. CDR3 nucleotide sequence: TGTGCCAGCAGTCCTCTTCGGACTTTGAACTATGGCTACACCTTC.

The J gene is TRBJ2-3, the V gene TRBV5-1; 7 bases are shared with TRBD1. The CDR3 is made up of 15 amino acids. Germline-derived CDR1 and CDR2 are SGHRS and YFSETQ. The V gene end was trimmed by 0 bases and the J gene end by 6 bases; junction bases not matched to a gene: 7. The CDR3 nucleotides are TGCGCCAGCAGCTTGGGAGGGGGCGAAGGGGATACGCAGTATTTT. Translation: CASSLGGGEGDTQYF. Based on the CDR3 plus reference TRBV5-1 and TRBJ2-3, the full variable domain is KAGVTQTPRYLIKTRGQQVTLSCSPISGHRSVSWYQQTPGQGLQFLFEYFSETQRNKGNFPGRFSGRQFSNSRSEMNVSTLELGDSALYLCASSLGGGEGDTQYFGPGTRLTVL.

The chain links TRBV5-6 to TRBJ1-2; the match to TRBD1 covers 9 bases. This CDR3 has 18 residues. Germline loops: CDR1 SGHDT, CDR2 YYEEEE. The V and J ends lost 0 bases and 0 bases, in that order; junction bases with no gene match: 9. The CDR3 sequence: CASSLAGTGYGANYGYTF. As DNA, the CDR3 is TGTGCCAGCAGCTTGGCCGGGACAGGGTATGGAGCTAACTATGGCTACACCTTC.

The chain couples TRBV11-2 to TRBJ2-1; 8 bases are shared with TRBD2. The junction had 12 bases not matched to a gene; V was cut back by 3 bases and J by 8 bases. The CDR3 runs to 16 residues. CDR1 and CDR2 from the germline V gene are SGHAT and FQNNGV. Here the CDR3 reads CASSFSGIAHRDEQFF. For the CDR3, the DNA is TGTGCCAGCAGCTTTAGCGGGATCGCGCATAGGGATGAGCAGTTCTTC.

The CDR3 sequence: CASLRTVVGETQYF. The CDR3 DNA sequence: TGTGCCAGCCTAAGGACCGTCGTAGGAGAGACCCAGTACTTC. The J gene is TRBJ2-5, the V gene TRBV6-6; D unclear. CDR1 is MNHNY and CDR2 is SVGAGI in the germline V gene (reference sequence). The germline V and J ends were trimmed by 8 bases and 4 bases, with 17 bases remaining between them. The CDR3 loop spans 14 amino acids.

The chain recombines TRBV5-6 with TRBJ1-2; no definite D call. Between the trimmed V and J ends, which lost 3 bases and 5 bases, there was a span of 11 bases. From germline, CDR1 is SGHDT and CDR2 YYEEEE. There are 13 residues in the CDR3. The CDR3 coding sequence is TGTGCCAGCAGCTCCCGTGGGAGGTATGGCTACACCTTC. Protein sequence: CASSSRGRYGYTF.

The V and J genes are TRBV30 and TRBJ1-4, with D perhaps matching TRBD1 (6 bases). V was cut by 0 bases and J by 7 bases, with 15 bases left in between. The CDR3 sequence is 15 residues long. CDR1 and CDR2 (germline): GTSNPN, SVGIG (reference sequence). The CDR3 is CAWSVLGGNGEKLFF. Here the CDR3 DNA reads TGTGCCTGGAGTGTACTTGGGGGCAACGGTGAAAAACTGTTTTTT.

J is TRBJ2-7 and V is TRBV28; no reliable D call. The V and J ends lost 5 bases and 1 base respectively, with 9 bases between them. The CDR3 spans 13 residues. Germline-derived CDR1 and CDR2 are MDHEN and SYDVKM. CDR3 DNA sequence: TGTGCCAGCAGTCGTGAAGTTTCCTACGAGCAGTACTTC. As protein: CASSREVSYEQYF.

CDR3 in amino acids: CASRQGWGYTF. CDR3 bases: TGTGCCAGCAGACAGGGTTGGGGCTACACCTTC. The gene calls are TRBV9 and TRBJ1-2; TRBD1 is a possible D gene (6 bases). Germline assignment: CDR1 SGDLS and CDR2 YYNGEE. V was cut by 5 bases and J by 8 bases, with 10 bases left in between. The CDR3 totals 11 residues.

The chain carries TRBV11-2 and TRBJ2-1, with 7 bases matching TRBD2. This CDR3 spans 15 amino acids. Germline CDR1 and CDR2: SGHAT and FQNNGV. V lost 5 bases and J lost 6; bases outside the gene matches: 10. The CDR3 DNA reads as TGTGCCAGCAGCCGGGGGGTAGGGGCGGGCAATGAGCAGTTCTTC. Its protein is CASSRGVGAGNEQFF.

This clone appeared once. The chain is built from TRBV30 and TRBJ2-7; D ambiguous. Germline CDR1 and CDR2: GTSNPN and SVGIG (reference sequence). The ends were cut back, 2 bases at V and 7 bases at J, with 18 bases in the middle. This CDR3 contains 14 residues. The CDR3 DNA reads as TGTGCCTGGAGTCTACAAGCCAACCTAGGGGAGCAGTACTTC. It specifies CAWSLQANLGEQYF.

The rearrangement links TRBV5-1 to TRBJ1-1; unclear D gene. Germline V lookup: CDR1 SGHRS, CDR2 YFSETQ. V was pared by 5 bases and J by 0 bases, with 20 bases between. CDR3 length: 17 residues. The CDR3 nucleotides read TGCGCCAGCAGGGTGGGATCCGGGCCCGGGGTGAACACTGAAGCTTTCTTT. This codes for CASRVGSGPGVNTEAFF.

CDR3 in DNA: TGCGCCAGCAGCCCCGGGTGGCAGGGGATCACAGATACGCAGTATTTT. Translating it yields CASSPGWQGITDTQYF. V is TRBV4-1 and J is TRBJ2-3; D is perhaps TRBD1 (6 bases). The CDR3 totals 16 residues. Germline V lookup: CDR1 MGHRA, CDR2 YSYEKL. Trimming shortened V by 4 bases and J by 2 bases, and 16 bases separated the two germline ends.

The chain is built from TRBV30 and TRBJ2-3; 9 bases are shared with TRBD1. V trimming: 2 bases; J trimming: 0 bases; junction bases outside the gene matches: 3. The CDR3 is 15 amino acids. The germline CDR1 and CDR2 sequences are GTSNPN and SVGIG (reference sequence). The CDR3 sequence is CAWSPGQGSTDTQYF. CDR3 nucleotides: TGTGCCTGGAGTCCCGGACAGGGGAGCACAGATACGCAGTATTTT.

V is TRBV2 and J is TRBJ2-5; 14 bases align to TRBD2. Germline V gene sequence: CDR1 SNHLY, CDR2 FYNNEI. V trimming: 4 bases; J trimming: 5 bases; junction bases outside the gene matches: 6. The CDR3 covers 16 residues. CDR3 sequence (DNA): TGTGCCAGCAGTGTGGGGACTAGCGGGGGAAGGGAGACCCAGTACTTC. Its translation is CASSVGTSGGRETQYF.

This clone was observed a few times. This chain joins TRBV27 and TRBJ2-5; 8 bases line up with TRBD2. The CDR3 contains 14 residues. CDR1 is MNHEY and CDR2 is SMNVEV in the germline V gene (reference sequence). J gave up 5 bases and V 8 bases, and 10 bases lay outside the gene matches. The CDR3 here is CASSKRESGETQYF. DNA for the CDR3: TGTGCCAGCTCCAAGCGGGAGTCAGGGGAGACCCAGTACTTC.

The chain combines TRBV28 with TRBJ2-2; D is uncertain. The V gene's germline CDR1 is MDHEN and CDR2 SYDVKM. This CDR3 comprises 15 residues. Trimming shortened V by 2 bases and J by 4 bases, and 11 bases separated the two germline ends. CDR3 protein: CASSLEQLSTGELFF. The CDR3 bases are TGTGCCAGCAGTTTAGAACAGCTGTCCACCGGGGAGCTGTTTTTT.

V is TRBV7-6 and J is TRBJ1-2, with D maybe TRBD1 (5 bases). The ends were cut back, 5 bases at V and 3 bases at J, with 16 bases in the middle. Germline V gene sequence: CDR1 SGHVS, CDR2 FNYEAQ. The CDR3 loop spans 15 amino acids. The CDR3 loop is CASSPTGTDYYGYTF. The CDR3 region has the DNA TGTGCCAGCAGCCCAACCGGGACGGATTACTATGGCTACACCTTC.

The CDR3 reads CASSEGGLGNEQFF. For the CDR3, the DNA is TGTGCCAGCAGTGAGGGCGGGCTGGGCAATGAGCAGTTCTTC. The rearrangement joins TRBV2 to TRBJ2-1; tentatively, D is TRBD2 (5 bases). Germline V lookup: CDR1 SNHLY, CDR2 FYNNEI. This CDR3 contains 14 residues. V was clipped by 3 bases and J by 6 bases, with 12 bases between them.